Below are 2 T cell receptor beta chains sequenced from a single sample in a study of blood T cell repertoires in COVID-19. Using immunoSEQ multiplex PCR, the repertoire was profiled, and TCRdb retains in-frame clones only, with some absent. The table lists 100,000 to 150,000 clones, about 83% of them singletons. What was sequenced was peripheral blood. All receptors derive from a middle-aged man with active or convalescent COVID-19.

This chain joins TRBV28 and TRBJ1-1; 12 nucleotides line up with TRBD1. CDR3 length: 14 amino acids. Per germline, CDR1 MDHEN and CDR2 SYDVKM. Unmatched junction bases numbered 4, after V lost 5 bases and J lost 6 bases. The CDR3 region is CASSRDRGPAEAFF. CDR3 DNA: TGTGCCAGCAGTCGGGACAGGGGGCCCGCTGAAGCTTTCTTT.

In this sample, this clone turned up a few times. The genes are TRBV7-9 and TRBJ1-6, with no clear D. V was trimmed by 5 bases and J by 8 bases, leaving 16 bases between them. The CDR3 length is 15 residues. The germline V gene has CDR1 SEHNR and CDR2 FQNEAQ (reference sequence). Here the CDR3 DNA reads TGTGCCAGCAGCCTGGCGTCCGGGATGGATTCACCCCTCCACTTT. It specifies CASSLASGMDSPLHF. The variable domain in full, with the rest retrieved from reference TRBV7-9 and TRBJ1-6, is DTGVSQNPRHKITKRGQNVTFRCDPISEHNRLYWYRQTLGQGPEFLTYFQNEAQLEKSRLLSDRFSAERPKGSFSTLEIQRTEQGDSAMYLCASSLASGMDSPLHFGNGTRLTVT.